This TCR beta chain was captured in a study of radiation and T cells in renal cell carcinoma. Study as a whole: Nephrectomy followed 15 Gy stereotactic body radiation by 4 weeks. Points from the study as a whole: From baseline, blood top tumor clonotypes peaked at 2 weeks post-radiation.

About this clone: Its specificity is unknown.

Method: immunoSEQ multiplex PCR; TCRdb's copy keeps in-frame clones and lacks some. The sample contains 120,000 to 150,000 clones, 88% of which appear only once. The time point is: baseline pretreatment blood. As to treatment: 15 Gy SBRT to primary tumor, nephrectomy 4 weeks later. The patient's renal cell carcinoma had clear cell pathology. Germline CDR1 and CDR2: WNHNN and SYGVQD (reference sequence). This CDR3 region has 13 residues. Trimming took off 7 bases at V and 3 bases at J, with 13 bases between the two ends. The sequence derives from a woman aged 70-85 years with renal cell carcinoma. Sequenced material: blood, taken from a patient whose treatment included radiotherapy and nephrectomy. The chain is built from TRBV10-1 and TRBJ2-7; D is perhaps TRBD1 (6 bases). CDR3 in amino acids: CASKGDVYYEQYF. DNA for the CDR3: TGCGCCAGCAAGGGGGACGTATACTACGAGCAGTACTTC.